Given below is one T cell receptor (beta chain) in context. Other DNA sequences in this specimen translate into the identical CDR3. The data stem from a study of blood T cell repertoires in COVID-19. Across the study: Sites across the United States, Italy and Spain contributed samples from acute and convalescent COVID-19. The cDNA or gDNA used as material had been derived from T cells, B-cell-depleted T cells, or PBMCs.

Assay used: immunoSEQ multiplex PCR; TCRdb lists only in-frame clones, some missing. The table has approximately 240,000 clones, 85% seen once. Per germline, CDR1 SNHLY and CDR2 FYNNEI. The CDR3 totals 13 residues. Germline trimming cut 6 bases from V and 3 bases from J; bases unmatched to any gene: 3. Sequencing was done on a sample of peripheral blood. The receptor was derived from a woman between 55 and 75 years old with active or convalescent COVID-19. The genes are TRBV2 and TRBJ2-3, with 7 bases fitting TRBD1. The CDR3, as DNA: TGTGCCAGCAGGGAGACAGGGACAGATACGCAGTATTTT. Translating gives CASRETGTDTQYF.